This is a list of T cell receptor beta chains from one sample in a study of cytomegalovirus exposure and HLA in healthy donors. Libraries were prepared by immunoSEQ multiplex PCR; TCRdb keeps only in-frame clonotypes and omits some of them. In all, the sample yields about 210,000 clones. Sequenced material: PBMCs. These TCRs come from a woman aged 30 to 39 in good health and CMV-seropositive. Both conserved end residues are part of each CDR3. D genes are given only for firm matches.

D: NA; length: 14; V: TRBV6-5; J: TRBJ1-1; DNA: TGTGCCAGCAGTTGGCAGAACATGAACACTGAAGCTTTCTTT; CDR3: CASSWQNMNTEAFF
D: TRBD1; length: 17; V: TRBV27; J: TRBJ2-7; DNA: TGTGCCAGCACCATAATAAGCCGGGACAGCCCATCCGACGAGCAGTACTTC; CDR3: CASTIISRDSPSDEQYF
D: NA; length: 16; V: TRBV2; J: TRBJ1-5; DNA: TGTGCCAGCAGTGAAGACAGACGGATTAGCAATCAGCCCCAGCATTTT; CDR3: CASSEDRRISNQPQHF
D: NA; length: 12; V: TRBV4-1; J: TRBJ2-1; DNA: TGCGCCAGCAGCCAAGATCTAAATGAGCAGTTCTTC; CDR3: CASSQDLNEQFF
D: NA; length: 14; V: TRBV5-6; J: TRBJ2-7; DNA: TGTGCCAGCTACTCTTTCGAGGGGGGGTACGAGCAGTACTTC; CDR3: CASYSFEGGYEQYF
D: TRBD2; length: 16; V: TRBV9; J: TRBJ2-1; DNA: TGTGCCAGCAGCGTAGTATCTAGCGGGGGGGCTGGTGAGCAGTTCTTC; CDR3: CASSVVSSGGAGEQFF
D: NA; length: 13; V: TRBV5-1; J: TRBJ2-5; DNA: TGCGCCAGCAGCCCTGCTAGTCACGAGACCCAGTACTTC; CDR3: CASSPASHETQYF
D: NA; length: 13; V: TRBV7-2; J: TRBJ2-7; DNA: TGTGCCAGCAGCTTAGCGTCTTTCTACGAGCAGTACTTC; CDR3: CASSLASFYEQYF
D: TRBD1; length: 14; V: TRBV5-1; J: TRBJ2-5; DNA: TGCGCCAGCAGCTCGACAGGGAACCAAGAGACCCAGTACTTC; CDR3: CASSSTGNQETQYF
D: NA; length: 14; V: TRBV19; J: TRBJ2-7; DNA: TGTGCCAGTAGTATGTCTCCAGGCTACTACGAGCAGTACTTC; CDR3: CASSMSPGYYEQYF
D: NA; length: 13; V: TRBV5-6; J: TRBJ2-7; DNA: TGTGCCAGCAGCTTGTCATCTAGGGGCGAGCAGTACTTC; CDR3: CASSLSSRGEQYF
D: NA; length: 13; V: TRBV6-6; J: TRBJ1-4; DNA: TGTGCCAGCAGTCTACAGGGCGCCTCTACTCTGTTTTTT; CDR3: CASSLQGASTLFF
D: TRBD2; length: 16; V: TRBV4-3; J: TRBJ2-1; DNA: TGCGCCAGCAGCCAGCCTACTAGCGGGAGACCCAATGAGCAGTTCTTC; CDR3: CASSQPTSGRPNEQFF
D: TRBD2; length: 18; V: TRBV7-8; J: TRBJ2-3; DNA: TGTGCCAGCAGCGCCCGGACTAGCGGGGGTTCTTGGACAGATACGCAGTATTTT; CDR3: CASSARTSGGSWTDTQYF
D: TRBD1; length: 15; V: TRBV19; J: TRBJ1-1; DNA: TGTGCCAGTAGTCCCCGGGACAGGGGGAACACTGAAGCTTTCTTT; CDR3: CASSPRDRGNTEAFF
D: TRBD1; length: 14; V: TRBV7-2; J: TRBJ1-1; DNA: TGTGCCAGCCAAGACAGGGGAGGATTAACTGAAGCTTTCTTT; CDR3: CASQDRGGLTEAFF
D: TRBD1; length: 14; V: TRBV6-6; J: TRBJ1-5; DNA: TGTGCCAGCAGTTTTGACAGGGTCGGTCAGCCCCAGCATTTT; CDR3: CASSFDRVGQPQHF
D: NA; length: 15; V: TRBV14; J: TRBJ1-1; DNA: TGTGCCAGCAGCCTCCACTCGACAGGTGAAACTGAAGCTTTCTTT; CDR3: CASSLHSTGETEAFF
D: NA; length: 14; V: TRBV7-9; J: TRBJ2-7; DNA: TGTGCCAGCAGCTTAGCGGCCAGGGTATACGAGCAGTACTTC; CDR3: CASSLAARVYEQYF
D: TRBD2; length: 17; V: TRBV5-1; J: TRBJ2-7; DNA: TGCGCCAGCAAACCTAGCGGGACTCCTCATCAGGCCTACGAGCAGTACTTC; CDR3: CASKPSGTPHQAYEQYF
D: NA; length: 13; V: TRBV29-1; J: TRBJ1-4; DNA: TGCAGCGTTGCTGGCAGTACTAATGAAAAACTGTTTTTT; CDR3: CSVAGSTNEKLFF
D: TRBD1; length: 14; V: TRBV7-2; J: TRBJ2-7; DNA: TGTGCCAGCAGCCCCGACAGGGGCACCTACGAGCAGTACTTC; CDR3: CASSPDRGTYEQYF
D: TRBD1; length: 15; V: TRBV2; J: TRBJ2-1; DNA: TGTGCCAGCAGTGTAGAGACAGGGGTAGGCAATGAGCAGTTCTTC; CDR3: CASSVETGVGNEQFF
D: TRBD1; length: 13; V: TRBV2; J: TRBJ2-3; DNA: TGTGCCAGCAGCGGGCAGGGGGAGGATACGCAGTATTTT; CDR3: CASSGQGEDTQYF
D: TRBD2; length: 13; V: TRBV27; J: TRBJ2-1; DNA: TGTGCCAGCGGGAAGCGGGGGGGCAATGAGCAGTTCTTC; CDR3: CASGKRGGNEQFF
D: NA; length: 16; V: TRBV10-2; J: TRBJ1-3; DNA: TGCGCCAGCAGTGAGCAGGCAGGAAGCTCTGGAAACACCATATATTTT; CDR3: CASSEQAGSSGNTIYF
D: NA; length: 15; V: TRBV29-1; J: TRBJ2-5; DNA: TGCAGCGCCTATGGGGGCCGTCGGGTGCAAGAGACCCAGTACTTC; CDR3: CSAYGGRRVQETQYF
D: NA; length: 10; V: TRBV2; J: TRBJ1-2; DNA: TGTGCCAGCAATCAGGCTGGCTACACCTTC; CDR3: CASNQAGYTF
D: NA; length: 17; V: TRBV28; J: TRBJ1-5; DNA: TGTGCCAGCAGTTTAGTTTACGCGACATTTAGCAATCAGCCCCAGCATTTT; CDR3: CASSLVYATFSNQPQHF
D: NA; length: 13; V: TRBV27; J: TRBJ1-4; DNA: TGTGCCAGCAGTGGGCGAATAGGGGGAAAACTGTTTTTT; CDR3: CASSGRIGGKLFF
D: TRBD2; length: 16; V: TRBV5-1; J: TRBJ2-3; DNA: TGCGCCAGCAGATCGACTAGCGGGAGGGGGGGAGATACGCAGTATTTT; CDR3: CASRSTSGRGGDTQYF
D: NA; length: 15; V: TRBV5-4; J: TRBJ2-1; DNA: TGTGCCAGCAGTCAACCGACAGGAGAATACAATGAGCAGTTCTTC; CDR3: CASSQPTGEYNEQFF
D: NA; length: 15; V: TRBV28; J: TRBJ2-1; DNA: TGTGCCAGCAGTTCGACGGGACAAAACTACAATGAGCAGTTCTTC; CDR3: CASSSTGQNYNEQFF
D: NA; length: 13; V: TRBV6-5; J: TRBJ2-1; DNA: TGTGCCAGCAGCCCCGGGGTTTACAATGAGCAGTTCTTC; CDR3: CASSPGVYNEQFF
D: NA; length: 14; V: TRBV18; J: TRBJ2-1; DNA: TGTGCCAGCTCACCGCTCAGCTCCTACAATGAGCAGTTCTTC; CDR3: CASSPLSSYNEQFF
D: TRBD2; length: 15; V: TRBV10-3; J: TRBJ2-7; DNA: TGTGCCATCAGTGATTGGACTAGCGGGACCTACGAGCAGTACTTC; CDR3: CAISDWTSGTYEQYF
D: TRBD1; length: 17; V: TRBV4-3; J: TRBJ1-5; DNA: TGCGCCAGCAGCCAAGATTGGACAGGGGTCCTCAATCAGCCCCAGCATTTT; CDR3: CASSQDWTGVLNQPQHF
D: NA; length: 14; V: TRBV2; J: TRBJ1-2; DNA: TGTGCCAGCAGTGATCTGGGGGCCTGGAATGGCTACACCTTC; CDR3: CASSDLGAWNGYTF